This TCR beta chain emerged from a study of shared clonotypes between healthy human individuals. CDR1 and CDR2 (germline): SEHNR, FQNEAQ (reference sequence). The CDR3 extends over 12 amino acids. Trimming cost V 2 bases and J 6 bases, with 5 bases left between them. Study processing details: Junction-only immunoSEQ sequences carried no quality scores, so filtering differed. Assay used: immunoSEQ multiplex PCR; TCRdb lists only in-frame clones, some missing. For V, J and clone size, that table is used; D and trimming come from the DNA. Among about 2.3 million clones listed, about 92% were seen once. Input material: naive CD4+ T cells from PBMCs. Documented subset: CD45RA+ positively selected. The TCR sequence derives from a man aged 18 to 35 in good health. Some clones in this sample may be carry-over from other donors' samples. The V gene is TRBV7-9, the J gene TRBJ2-1, with D uncertain. DNA for the CDR3: TGTGCCAGCAGCTTATTGTCCAATGAGCAGTTCTTC. Protein: CASSLLSNEQFF.